What follows describes a single T cell receptor beta chain. Its cognate antigen is unknown. Time point noted: newly diagnosed, previously untreated cHL patient sample. Thawed PBMCs underwent magnetic negative selection to obtain purified CD8+ T cells. Serving as comparison were PBMCs from newly diagnosed, untreated classical Hodgkin lymphoma, which were sequenced alongside the relapsed/refractory trial patients. This CDR3 spans 16 amino acids. V trimming: 2 bases; J trimming: 8 bases; junction bases outside the gene matches: 4. Germline CDR1 SGHTA, CDR2 FQGNSA. This sample was included in a study of PD-1 blockade in classical Hodgkin lymphoma. Study-wide findings and caveats: Possibly reflecting disease activity or prior therapy, repertoire differences have causes that remain undefined. Before treatment, TCR diversity in newly diagnosed patients was reportedly lower than in healthy donors.

Sequencing used immunoSEQ multiplex PCR; TCRdb keeps in-frame clones, though not all of them. Of roughly 3,000 clones in the sample, roughly 70% were seen once. The genes are TRBV7-2 and TRBJ2-1, with 15 bases aligning to TRBD2. The sample consisted of CD8+ T cells from blood. The sequence derives from a human donor with classical Hodgkin lymphoma. The DNA for the CDR3 is TGTGCCAGCAGCTTACTGGGACTAGCGGGAGGCTATGAGCAGTTCTTC. Translated, it gives CASSLLGLAGGYEQFF.